The rows below give T cell receptor beta chains drawn from one sample of a study of CD8+ T cells in alopecia areata. The protocol was immunoSEQ multiplex PCR, while the TCRdb copy is restricted to in-frame clones and leaves out a portion. Among some 150,000 clones listed, approximately 53% were seen once. The specimen comprised CD8+ T cells sorted from blood, sampled at week 0. These receptors originate from a human donor with alopecia areata. Each CDR3 is given with its conserved first and last residue. A D gene is named only where the DNA matches it firmly. Clone size is stated in some rows and not others, as once, few, many or a class when expanded.

>TRBJ1-2|TRBV6-5|.|TRBD1
TGTGCCAGCAGTTACGTCCGTACAGGGGGCCACGGCTACACCTTC
CASSYVRTGGHGYTF
>TRBJ2-1|TRBV5-1|.|.
TGCGCCAGCAGCTTGGGGGCGGGCGATGAGCAGTTCTTC
CASSLGAGDEQFF
>TRBJ2-2|TRBV9|.|.
TGTGCCAGCAGCTCGGGACCATCCACCGGGGAGCTGTTTTTT
CASSSGPSTGELFF
>TRBJ2-3|TRBV11-2|few|TRBD2
TGTGCCAGCAGCTTAGAACCTAGCGGGGCCACCCCATTGTATTTT
CASSLEPSGATPLYF
>TRBJ1-1|TRBV6-5|.|TRBD1
TGTGCCAGCAGTGCAAACAGGGGTCTGAACACTGAAGCTTTCTTT
CASSANRGLNTEAFF
>TRBJ2-1|TRBV27|few|TRBD1
TGTGCCAGCAGACCCTGGACAGGACGTGACGATGAGCAGTTCTTC
CASRPWTGRDDEQFF
>TRBJ2-7|TRBV30|once|.
TGTGCCTGGAGTGTTAGTTCTGGAGCGGCATACGAGCAGTACTTC
CAWSVSSGAAYEQYF
>TRBJ2-2|TRBV9|once|TRBD1
TGTGCCAGCAGCCCCGGACAGGGGGGCACCGGGGAGCTGTTTTTT
CASSPGQGGTGELFF
>TRBJ2-1|TRBV6-6|.|TRBD1
TGTGCCAGCGTGGACAGGCCCTACAATGAGCAGTTCTTC
CASVDRPYNEQFF
>TRBJ2-3|TRBV5-1|few|.
TGCGCCAGCAGCCGTACCGGGGGAGTTACGCAGTATTTT
CASSRTGGVTQYF
>TRBJ2-7|TRBV30|.|TRBD1
TGTGCCTGGACCGCCGGGACAGGGGATTACGAGCAGTACTTC
CAWTAGTGDYEQYF
>TRBJ2-3|TRBV11-2|.|.
TGTGCCAGCAGCCTAGGATTCACAGATACGCAGTATTTT
CASSLGFTDTQYF
>TRBJ1-1|TRBV7-2|.|.
TGTGCCAGCAGCACGAGGCCGGGCGGAACAATAATGAACACTGAAGCTTTCTTT
CASSTRPGGTIMNTEAFF
>TRBJ2-7|TRBV5-1|.|.
TGCGCCAGCAGTGGGGAACCCAACTACGAGCAGTACTTC
CASSGEPNYEQYF
>TRBJ1-1|TRBV6-6|few|.
TGTGCCAGCAGTCTACAGGGAGGAACTGAAGCTTTCTTT
CASSLQGGTEAFF
>TRBJ1-5|TRBV10-3|.|.
TGTGCCATCGGACCCAATCAGCCCCAGCATTTT
CAIGPNQPQHF
>TRBJ1-1|TRBV6-5|.|.
TGTGCCAGCAGTTTTCGCGAGGGGCTAACTGAAGCTTTCTTT
CASSFREGLTEAFF
>TRBJ2-7|TRBV5-6|.|.
TGTGCCAGCAGCTTGGGACAGGCCGAGCAGTACTTC
CASSLGQAEQYF
>TRBJ1-1|TRBV29-1|.|.
TGCAGCGGGACTAAGGGACAACCTGAAGCTTTCTTT
CSGTKGQPEAFF
>TRBJ2-1|TRBV7-2|.|TRBD2
TGTGCCAGCAGCCCTACTAGCGGGGGACACAATGAGCAGTTCTTC
CASSPTSGGHNEQFF
>TRBJ1-1|TRBV30|.|TRBD1
TGTGCCTGGAGTGTGCTGGACAGGGACACTGAAGCTTTCTTT
CAWSVLDRDTEAFF
>TRBJ1-5|TRBV10-2|few|.
TGCGCCAGCAGTAGGTTGGATAGCAATCAGCCCCAGCATTTT
CASSRLDSNQPQHF
>TRBJ2-2|TRBV7-3|.|.
TGTGCCAGCAGCCTCTCAGCAGGATACACCGGGGAGCTGTTTTTT
CASSLSAGYTGELFF
>TRBJ2-3|TRBV27|few|.
TGTGCCAGTCAAGGTCTCCCGAGGGAGCGCTCGGATACGCAGTATTTT
CASQGLPRERSDTQYF
>TRBJ2-1|TRBV27|.|.
TGTGCCAGCAGTTTAATCCCATCCAGCTCCTACAATGAGCAGTTCTTC
CASSLIPSSSYNEQFF
>TRBJ2-7|TRBV5-1|.|.
TGCGCCAGCAGCGATACACGGGAAGGGCGCGAGCAGTACTTC
CASSDTREGREQYF
>TRBJ2-7|TRBV2|.|.
TGTGCCAGCTTCTCGTCCCGACAATCCTACGAGCAGTACTTC
CASFSSRQSYEQYF
>TRBJ2-5|TRBV7-3|.|.
TGTGCCAGCAGTCCCGACCCTAAGGAGACCCAGTACTTC
CASSPDPKETQYF
>TRBJ1-1|TRBV7-2|once|.
TGTGCCAGCAGCTTAACCGGAACTGAAGCTTTCTTT
CASSLTGTEAFF
>TRBJ2-7|TRBV18|.|.
TGTGCCAGCTCACCACCTAGGACCGGCGACTACGAGCAGTACTTC
CASSPPRTGDYEQYF